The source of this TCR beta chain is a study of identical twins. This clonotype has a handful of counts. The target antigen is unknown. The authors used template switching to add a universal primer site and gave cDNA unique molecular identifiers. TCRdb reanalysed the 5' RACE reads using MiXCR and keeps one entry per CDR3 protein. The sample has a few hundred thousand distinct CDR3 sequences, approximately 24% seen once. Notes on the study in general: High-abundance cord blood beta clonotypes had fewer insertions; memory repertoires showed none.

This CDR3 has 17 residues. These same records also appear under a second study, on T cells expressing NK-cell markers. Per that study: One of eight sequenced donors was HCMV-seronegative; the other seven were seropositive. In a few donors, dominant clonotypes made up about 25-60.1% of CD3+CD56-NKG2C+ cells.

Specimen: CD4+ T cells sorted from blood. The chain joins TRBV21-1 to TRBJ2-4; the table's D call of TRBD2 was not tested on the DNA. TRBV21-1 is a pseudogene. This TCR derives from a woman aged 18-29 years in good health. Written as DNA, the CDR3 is TGTGCCAGCAGCAGAGAAGCTCCGGGACTAGCGCGAAACATTCAGTACTTC. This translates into CASSREAPGLARNIQYF.